This TCR beta chain originates from a study of blood T cells in healthy people across ages. About this clonotype itself: Antigen unknown.

Per-sample PBMC isolation yielded at least 6.5 million cells. Total RNA, at least 5.5 micrograms per sample, came from PBMCs. Broader study findings: With age, beta diversity per million T cells declined roughly linearly, significantly by approximately 40.

It was with a sample-barcoded 5' primer and a J-beta primer mix that a second PCR of roughly 7 to 12 cycles was run. One entry per CDR3 protein results from TCRdb running MiXCR on the 5' RACE reads. The sample records some 1.1 million distinct CDR3 sequences, roughly two fifths being singletons. Sequenced material: blood. The TCR originated in a man aged 18 to 30 in good health.

CDR3 loop: CASSYSLGADTQYF. In DNA form, the CDR3 reads TGTGCCAGCAGTTACTCCCTTGGGGCAGATACGCAGTATTTT. This chain joins TRBV28 and TRBJ2-3; D is uncertain. V lost 4 bases and J 4 bases, leaving 12 bases between the germline ends. From germline, CDR1 is MDHEN and CDR2 SYDVKM. This CDR3 contains 14 residues.